The source of this T cell receptor beta chain is a study of blood T cell repertoires in COVID-19. On the study more broadly: In each case, the material was cDNA or gDNA derived from T cells, B-cell-depleted T cells, or PBMCs.

The CDR3 runs 14 residues. The ends were cut back, 0 bases at V and 4 bases at J, with 10 bases in the middle. Per the germline V gene, CDR1 is GTSNPN and CDR2 is SVGIG (reference sequence). Assay: immunoSEQ multiplex PCR; the TCRdb copy retains only in-frame clones and omits some. The repertoire includes 300,000 to 450,000 clones, around 87% of them detected once, and roughly a tenth sits in the top ten. The chain couples TRBV30 to TRBJ1-5; the D gene is possibly TRBD1 (5 bases). The clonotype was recovered from a woman under 40 with COVID-19, enrolled during active disease. Sequenced input: peripheral blood. CDR3 coding DNA: TGTGCCTGGAGTGTAGCGGGGCCGAATCAGCCCCAGCATTTT. Translating it yields CAWSVAGPNQPQHF.